This T cell receptor (beta chain) was documented in a study of CD8 T cells in ankylosing spondylitis. Study-level findings and limits: It was reported that disease-linked clones were significantly enriched in matched ankylosing spondylitis synovial fluid. A CD8+ phenotype characterized the disease-linked clones, which were relatively rare in peripheral blood. Ankylosing spondylitis blood appeared to carry a characteristic TCR beta motif of several highly homologous variants.

This CDR3 region has 14 residues. Trimming left V 8 bases short and J 3 bases short, with 17 bases between. Per germline, CDR1 WSHSY and CDR2 SAAADI. As to this clonotype: As yet, its antigen is unknown.

With molecular barcodes, quantitative 5'-RACE was used to make the TCR beta libraries. One entry per CDR3 protein, called by TCRdb with MiXCR from the 5' RACE reads. The table has approximately 540,000 distinct CDR3 sequences, roughly 13% seen once. Sequencing input: blood, either unsorted or a sorted T cell fraction (not recorded which). This TCR came from a male donor with ankylosing spondylitis. The genes are TRBV10-2 and TRBJ2-7; D might be TRBD1 (5 bases). The CDR3 nucleotides read TGCGCCAGCTTGGACACAGCCTTAGACTACGAGCAGTACTTC. Translated: CASLDTALDYEQYF.